These 28 T cell receptor beta chains came from one sample sequenced in a study of T cell responses to AZD1222 COVID-19 vaccine. TCRdb's table, derived via immunoSEQ multiplex PCR, lists solely in-frame clones and lacks some. The repertoire holds about 140,000 clones, with around 90% as singletons. The material was peripheral blood, obtained 28 days after the second AZD1222 dose. These receptors originate from an adult who received the AZD1222 COVID-19 vaccine.

This clone was observed a single time. J is TRBJ1-2 and V is TRBV6-4; the D gene is possibly TRBD1 (5 bases). The CDR3 has 13 amino acids. Between the trimmed V and J ends, which lost 10 bases and 2 bases, there was a span of 14 bases. Germline V gene sequence: CDR1 MRHNA, CDR2 SNTAGT. The CDR3 reads CAIRGARNYGYTF. The CDR3 DNA follows: TGTGCCATCCGAGGGGCCAGAAACTATGGCTACACCTTC.

V usage is TRBV28 and J usage is TRBJ1-2; D gene ambiguous. The CDR3 is 12 amino acids. Looked up from germline, CDR1 is MDHEN and CDR2 is SYDVKM. The V and J ends lost 3 bases and 6 bases respectively, with 8 bases between them. The CDR3 DNA reads TGTGCCAGCAGTTTGAGGACCCATGGCTACACCTTC. Translation gives CASSLRTHGYTF.

The chain carries TRBV28 and TRBJ2-1; 8 bases are shared with TRBD1. Germline V gene data show CDR1 as MDHEN and CDR2 as SYDVKM. The CDR3 is made up of 16 amino acids. After removal of 5 bases from V and 4 bases from J, the junction contained 10 bases not matched to a gene. CDR3 region: CASSPQGTGNYNEQFF. The DNA for the CDR3 is TGTGCCAGCAGTCCTCAGGGGACAGGCAATTACAATGAGCAGTTCTTC. The full variable domain, with the rest looked up from reference TRBV28 and TRBJ2-1, is DVKVTQSSRYLVKRTGEKVFLECVQDMDHENMFWYRQDPGLGLRLIYFSYDVKMKEKGDIPEGYSVSREKKERFSLILESASTNQTSMYLCASSPQGTGNYNEQFFGPGTRLTVL.

The chain uses TRBV5-4 and TRBJ1-2; 9 nucleotides match TRBD1. The germline V gene encodes CDR1 SGHNT and CDR2 YYREEE (reference sequence). The CDR3 sequence is 14 residues long. Germline trimming cut 3 bases from V and 9 bases from J; bases unmatched to any gene: 9. This CDR3 reads CASSSEQGAVSYTF. As DNA, the CDR3 is TGTGCCAGCAGCTCAGAACAGGGGGCCGTTAGCTACACCTTC.

The rearrangement uses TRBV27 and TRBJ2-2, with TRBD1 as a possible D gene (6 bases). This CDR3 comprises 16 residues. Deletions cut 1 base from V and 8 bases from J, with 17 bases between. Germline V CDR1 and CDR2: MNHEY, SMNVEV (reference sequence). This CDR3 is CASSLFGQTKTGELFF. DNA of the CDR3: TGTGCCAGCAGTTTATTCGGACAGACCAAAACTGGGGAGCTGTTTTTT.

This chain joins TRBV5-1 and TRBJ2-5; 7 nucleotides match TRBD2. Germline assignment: CDR1 SGHRS and CDR2 YFSETQ. This CDR3 is built from 14 residues. V lost 4 bases and J lost 3; bases outside the gene matches: 6. The CDR3 coding sequence is TGCGCCAGCAGCGCGGGGACTACTAAAGAGACCCAGTACTTC. This translates into CASSAGTTKETQYF.

V and J are TRBV12-3 or TRBV12-4 and TRBJ1-3, with 9 bases matching TRBD1. The CDR3 extends over 12 amino acids. Trimming took 6 bases from V and 8 from J; bases not matched to a gene: 2. CDR3: CASRGQGYTIYF. The CDR3 DNA follows: TGTGCCAGCAGGGGACAGGGATACACCATATATTTT.

This chain uses TRBV7-3 with TRBJ2-3; D possibly matches TRBD1 or TRBD2 (5 bases each). Per the germline V gene, CDR1 is SGHTA and CDR2 is FQGTGA. The CDR3 length is 15 residues. Trimming took 1 base from V and 2 from J, leaving 10 bases between them. CDR3 nucleotides: TGTGCCAGCAGCTTAAATGAGGGGCTCACAGATACGCAGTATTTT. It codes for CASSLNEGLTDTQYF.

The gene calls are TRBV5-4 and TRBJ1-6, with 9 bases identical to TRBD1. The junction had 6 bases not matched to a gene; V was cut back by 3 bases and J by 8 bases. Germline assignment: CDR1 SGHNT and CDR2 YYREEE (reference sequence). The CDR3 runs 15 residues. In DNA form, the CDR3 reads TGTGCCAGCAGCTGGGACAGGGTTTTGGATTCACCCCTCCACTTT. It yields the protein CASSWDRVLDSPLHF.

V and J are TRBV19 and TRBJ2-2, with 10 bases fitting TRBD1. This CDR3 has 16 residues. Germline V gene sequence: CDR1 LNHDA, CDR2 SQIVND (reference sequence). The ends lost 3 bases at V and 6 bases at J; junction bases unmatched: 7. CDR3 residues: CASSITGTGVPGELFF. In DNA, the CDR3 is TGTGCCAGTAGTATTACTGGGACAGGGGTCCCCGGGGAGCTGTTTTTT. The full variable domain, its missing parts supplied by reference TRBV19 and TRBJ2-2, is DGGITQSPKYLFRKEGQNVTLSCEQNLNHDAMYWYRQDPGQGLRLIYYSQIVNDFQKGDIAEGYSVSREKKESFPLTVTSAQKNPTAFYLCASSITGTGVPGELFFGEGSRLTVL.

The CDR3 DNA reads as TGTGCCAGCAGCCAAGAGGGGAGGGGGAGCGGGAGTTCCAGCATTCAGTACTTC. Protein: CASSQEGRGSGSSSIQYF. The J gene is TRBJ2-4, the V gene TRBV3-1 (or the pseudogene TRBV3-2); 8 nucleotides match TRBD2. CDR3 size: 18 residues. With V trimmed by 0 bases and J by 9 bases, 16 bases remained unmatched. Per the germline V gene, CDR1 is LGHDT and CDR2 is YNNKEL (reference sequence).

The chain uses TRBV28 and TRBJ1-1; possible D gene TRBD1, 5 bases. Germline V CDR1 and CDR2: MDHEN, SYDVKM. This CDR3 contains 12 residues. Trimming shortened V by 8 bases and J by 1 base, and 8 bases separated the two germline ends. CDR3: CASFRENTEAFF. The DNA for the CDR3 is TGTGCCAGCTTCAGGGAGAACACTGAAGCTTTCTTT.

The count of this clone is one. V usage is TRBV5-1 and J usage is TRBJ1-4; D is undetermined. Trimming left V 1 base short and J 7 bases short, with 11 bases between. CDR3 size: 14 residues. CDR1 is SGHRS and CDR2 is YFSETQ in the germline V gene. The CDR3 spells CASSLNGAGEKLFF. The CDR3 DNA sequence: TGCGCCAGCAGCTTGAACGGAGCGGGTGAAAAACTGTTTTTT. Using reference TRBV5-1 and TRBJ1-4 for the parts outside the CDR3, the full variable domain is KAGVTQTPRYLIKTRGQQVTLSCSPISGHRSVSWYQQTPGQGLQFLFEYFSETQRNKGNFPGRFSGRQFSNSRSEMNVSTLELGDSALYLCASSLNGAGEKLFFGSGTQLSVL.

The genes are TRBV28 and TRBJ1-5; 7 positions agree with TRBD1. This CDR3 spans 13 amino acids. Germline values: CDR1 MDHEN, CDR2 SYDVKM. After removal of 8 bases from V and 2 bases from J, the junction contained 3 bases not matched to a gene. This CDR3 reads CASAGGGNQPQHF. CDR3 nucleotides: TGTGCCAGCGCAGGGGGGGGCAATCAGCCCCAGCATTTT.

This chain connects TRBV2 to TRBJ1-2, with TRBD1 identical over 11 bases. Germline V CDR1 and CDR2: SNHLY, FYNNEI. V was pared by 1 base and J by 8 bases, with 3 bases of the junction left unmatched. This CDR3 has 14 amino acids. The CDR3 DNA follows: TGTGCCAGCAGTGAAGTCCGGACAGGGGGCGGCTACACCTTC. Amino acids: CASSEVRTGGGYTF.

V gene TRBV5-1 combines with J gene TRBJ2-7, with 7 nucleotides matching TRBD1. Losses at the gene ends were 3 bases for V and 0 bases for J; bases not matched to a gene: 9. Germline CDR1 and CDR2: SGHRS and YFSETQ. CDR3 length: 16 amino acids. The CDR3 DNA reads TGCGCCAGCAGCTCGAAACAGGGGTCCTTCTCCTACGAGCAGTACTTC. It specifies CASSSKQGSFSYEQYF.

The gene calls are TRBV28 and TRBJ2-5, with a tentative D call TRBD1 (6 bases). This CDR3 has 13 amino acids. Per the germline V gene, CDR1 is MDHEN and CDR2 is SYDVKM. The V and J ends lost 8 bases and 6 bases respectively, with 16 bases between them. The chain's CDR3 is CASLTGNRQTQYF. CDR3 nucleotide sequence: TGTGCCAGCCTAACAGGGAATAGGCAGACCCAGTACTTC.

This chain joins TRBV5-1 and TRBJ2-2, with TRBD2 as a possible D gene (5 bases). Germline V gives CDR1 SGHRS, CDR2 YFSETQ. CDR3 size: 13 residues. Trimming removed 1 base at V and 5 bases at J, with 6 bases between. CDR3 nucleotides: TGCGCCAGCAGCTTGAGGAGGACCGGGGAGCTGTTTTTT. Translated, it gives CASSLRRTGELFF.

About this clone: Other DNA sequences of this sample code for an identical CDR3. The chain combines TRBV11-3 with TRBJ2-3; D is possibly TRBD2 (5 bases). This CDR3 is 14 amino acids long. Germline values: CDR1 SGHNT, CDR2 YENEEA. Trimming removed 5 bases at V and 2 bases at J, with 11 bases between. CDR3: CASSLTTSTDTQYF. Here the CDR3 DNA reads TGTGCCAGCAGCCTGACTACCTCCACAGATACGCAGTATTTT.

This chain's CDR3 is CASSQASGASYEQYF. As DNA, the CDR3 is TGCGCCAGCAGCCAAGCTAGCGGTGCCTCCTACGAGCAGTACTTC. The chain employs TRBV4-3 and TRBJ2-7; TRBD2 agrees at 7 bases. The J segment lost 0 bases and the V segment lost 1 base, leaving 3 bases of the junction unmatched. The CDR3 length is 15 residues. CDR1 and CDR2 from the germline V gene are LGHNA and YSLEER.

This sequence joins TRBV29-1 and TRBJ2-5; D remains ambiguous. There are 12 residues in the CDR3. V was trimmed by 7 bases and J by 4 bases, leaving 13 bases between them. Germline loops: CDR1 SQVTM, CDR2 ANQGSEA. CDR3 nucleotides: TGCAGCGGGACGCAGTTTTCAGAGACCCAGTACTTC. The encoded protein is CSGTQFSETQYF. Supplemented by reference TRBV29-1 and TRBJ2-5, the full variable domain reads SAVISQKPSRDICQRGTSLTIQCQVDSQVTMMFWYRQQPGQSLTLIATANQGSEATYESGFVIDKFPISRPNLTFSTLTVSNMSPEDSSIYLCSGTQFSETQYFGPGTRLLVL.

This clone came up a few times. The chain has TRBV24-1 and TRBJ2-1, with 10 positions matching TRBD1. The CDR3 totals 13 residues. Germline-derived CDR1 and CDR2 are KGHDR and SFDVKD. With V trimmed by 12 bases and J by 5 bases, 6 bases remained unmatched. CDR3 in DNA: TGTGCCGCCGGACAGGGGGTACACAATGAGCAGTTCTTC. Its translation: CAAGQGVHNEQFF.

This clone appeared a single time. The rearrangement uses TRBV6-5 and TRBJ2-7; the D gene could be TRBD1 or TRBD2 (6 bases each). CDR3 size: 13 residues. Germline lookup yields CDR1 MNHEY and CDR2 SVGAGI. V lost 6 bases and J lost 5, with 14 bases in between. Here the CDR3 reads CASRKGGEDEQYF. As DNA, the CDR3 is TGTGCCAGCAGGAAGGGGGGTGAGGACGAGCAGTACTTC.

The V call is TRBV7-2, the J call TRBJ2-5, with 8 nucleotides matching TRBD2. The CDR3 is 13 residues long. Trimming cost V 5 bases and J 5 bases; bases outside gene matches: 4. Looked up from germline, CDR1 is SGHTA and CDR2 is FQGNSA. The CDR3 sequence is CASSRGGRETQYF. In nucleotides, the CDR3 is TGTGCCAGCAGCCGGGGGGGACGGGAGACCCAGTACTTC.

The chain employs TRBV4-1 and TRBJ1-5, with 7 bases that match TRBD1. Germline values: CDR1 MGHRA, CDR2 YSYEKL. J was trimmed by 5 bases and V by 3 bases; bases with no gene match: 7. This CDR3 is built from 15 residues. The CDR3 protein is CASSHNDRVDQPQHF. As DNA, the CDR3 is TGCGCCAGCAGCCACAACGACAGGGTTGATCAGCCCCAGCATTTT.

V gene TRBV24-1 combines with J gene TRBJ2-3; tentative D call: TRBD1 (5 bases). CDR1 is KGHDR and CDR2 is SFDVKD in the germline V gene. The V gene lost 2 bases and the J gene lost 0 bases, with 11 bases spanning the gap. The CDR3 covers 16 residues. CDR3 coding DNA: TGTGCCACCAGTGATTCTAAGGGGATTAGCACAGATACGCAGTATTTT. It yields the protein CATSDSKGISTDTQYF.

V usage is TRBV11-2 and J usage is TRBJ2-7, with D unresolved. The CDR3 runs 12 residues. Trimming removed 5 bases at V and 3 bases at J, with 8 bases between. Germline CDR1 and CDR2: SGHAT and FQNNGV. CDR3 sequence (DNA): TGTGCCAGCAGCACAACGGGCTACGAGCAGTACTTC. This encodes CASSTTGYEQYF.

This clone was seen once. CDR3 sequence reads: CASSLVRNEQYF. The CDR3 nucleotides read TGTGCCAGCAGCTTGGTTAGGAACGAGCAGTACTTC. This chain links TRBV5-8 with TRBJ2-7; no firm D call. V dropped 0 bases and J dropped 5 bases, with 6 bases sitting between them. Germline V gene data show CDR1 as SGHTS and CDR2 as YDEGEE. CDR3 length: 12 amino acids.